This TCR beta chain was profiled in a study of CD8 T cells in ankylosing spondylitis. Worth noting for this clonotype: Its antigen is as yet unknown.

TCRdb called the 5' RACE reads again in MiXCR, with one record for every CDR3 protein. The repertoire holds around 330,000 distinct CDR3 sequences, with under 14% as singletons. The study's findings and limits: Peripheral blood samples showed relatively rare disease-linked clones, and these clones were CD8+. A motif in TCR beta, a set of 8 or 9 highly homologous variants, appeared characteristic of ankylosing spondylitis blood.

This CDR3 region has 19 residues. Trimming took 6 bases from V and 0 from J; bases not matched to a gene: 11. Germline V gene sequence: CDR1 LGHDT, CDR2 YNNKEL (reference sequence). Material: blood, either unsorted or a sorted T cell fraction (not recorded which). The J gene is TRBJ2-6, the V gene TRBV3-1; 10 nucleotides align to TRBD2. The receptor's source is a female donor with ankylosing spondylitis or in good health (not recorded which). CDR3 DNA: TGTGCCAGCAGTCTCACAGGACTAGCGGAAAACTCTGGGGCCAACGTCCTGACTTTC. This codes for CASSLTGLAENSGANVLTF.